These 7 T cell receptor beta chains were all obtained from the same sample, sequenced in a study of T cell repertoires in cytomegalovirus infection. TCRdb reprocessed the reads with MiXCR, giving one entry per CDR3 protein. The sample yields 200,000 to 300,000 distinct CDR3 sequences, 9% to 15% seen once. The sample comprised PBMCs. The receptors were gathered from a human donor in good health (CMV status not recorded). Some clones in this sample may be carry-over from other donors' samples.

This clonotype turned up a few times. The rearrangement links TRBV19 to TRBJ2-1; the match to TRBD2 covers 14 bases. CDR3 length equals 17 residues. V lost 4 bases, J lost 4 bases, and 6 bases stayed unmatched. Per the germline V gene, CDR1 is LNHDA and CDR2 is SQIVND (reference sequence). The CDR3 protein is CASSTGGLAGGYNEQFF. The CDR3 DNA follows: TGTGCCAGTAGTACCGGAGGACTAGCGGGAGGTTACAATGAGCAGTTCTTC.

This clonotype was observed many times. This chain joins TRBV7-2 and TRBJ1-2; 9 bases map to TRBD1. V lost 5 bases, J lost 9 bases, and 7 bases stayed unmatched. The CDR3 contains 13 residues. CDR1 and CDR2 (germline): SGHTA, FQGNSA. CDR3 protein: CASSLRDRASYTF. The DNA for the CDR3 is TGTGCCAGCAGCCTACGGGACAGGGCTAGCTACACCTTC. Together with reference TRBV7-2 and TRBJ1-2, the CDR3 gives the full variable domain: GAGVSQSPSNKVTEKGKDVELRCDPISGHTALYWYRQSLGQGLEFLIYFQGNSAPDKSGLPSDRFSAERTGGSVSTLTIQRTQQEDSAVYLCASSLRDRASYTFGSGTRLTVV.

This clonotype was seen a handful of times. This sequence joins TRBV15 and TRBJ2-7, with TRBD1 matching 7 bases. The J segment lost 6 bases and the V segment lost 0 bases, leaving 11 bases of the junction unmatched. The CDR3 covers 16 residues. Germline-derived CDR1 and CDR2 are LNHNV and YYDKDF (reference sequence). As DNA, the CDR3 is TGTGCCACCAGCAGAGATTGGGACAGCAGTATCGCCGAGCAGTACTTC. It codes for CATSRDWDSSIAEQYF.

This clonotype has ten or more counts. This chain uses TRBV7-2 with TRBJ1-2; perhaps TRBD1 as D (5 bases). Germline loops: CDR1 SGHTA, CDR2 FQGNSA. Trimming pared 0 bases from V and 2 bases from J, leaving 10 bases between. This CDR3 region has 15 residues. The CDR3 DNA is TGTGCCAGCAGCTTAGCTGGGACGGGGAACTATGGCTACACCTTC. It translates to CASSLAGTGNYGYTF.

This clonotype was recorded a few times. The V and J genes are TRBV20-1 and TRBJ1-2; perhaps TRBD1 as D (5 bases). The germline V gene encodes CDR1 DFQATT and CDR2 SNEGSKA (reference sequence). V was cut by 2 bases and J by 2 bases, with 9 bases left in between. CDR3 size: 13 residues. The CDR3 loop reads CSARYRQNYGYTF. CDR3 nucleotide sequence: TGCAGTGCTAGATATAGACAGAACTATGGCTACACCTTC.

This clonotype was recorded at least ten times. V gene TRBV2 combines with J gene TRBJ2-1; D is uncertain. This CDR3 contains 13 residues. The V and J ends lost 7 bases and 4 bases respectively, with 11 bases between them. CDR1 and CDR2 (germline): SNHLY, FYNNEI. The DNA for the CDR3 is TGTGCCAGCAACGGAAGGGAATACAATGAGCAGTTCTTC. Protein: CASNGREYNEQFF.

This clonotype showed up just a few times. This sequence joins TRBV2 and TRBJ2-3; a possible D gene is TRBD1 (6 bases). V was pared by 4 bases and J by 1 base, with 6 bases between. This CDR3 contains 13 residues. Germline V gene sequence: CDR1 SNHLY, CDR2 FYNNEI. In nucleotides, the CDR3 is TGTGCCAGCAGTGGACAGGGCACAGATACGCAGTATTTT. Residues: CASSGQGTDTQYF.